A selection of T cell receptor beta chains follows, all from one sample in a study of OX40 agonist ivuxolimab in advanced cancers. Assay: immunoSEQ multiplex PCR; the TCRdb copy retains only in-frame clones and omits some. Here the sample spans tens of thousands of clones, more than 75% being singletons. The specimen comprised CD4+ or CD8+ T cells sorted from blood, sampled in a trial of the OX40 agonist ivuxolimab. Every receptor here comes from an adult with an advanced solid tumor such as melanoma, head and neck, liver or kidney cancer. Each CDR3 is given with its conserved first and last residue. D genes are given only for firm matches. Clone size is shown for a subset of rows, as once, few, many or a class of expanded clone.

clone_size: once; v_call: TRBV5-1; d_call: .; j_call: TRBJ2-6; cdr3_aa: CASSLDGTKGANVLTF; cdr3_nt: TGCGCCAGCAGCTTGGATGGGACGAAAGGGGCCAACGTCCTGACTTTC
clone_size: .; v_call: TRBV29-1; d_call: .; j_call: TRBJ2-5; cdr3_aa: CSVGGLHKETQYF; cdr3_nt: TGCAGCGTGGGCGGACTGCATAAAGAGACCCAGTACTTC
clone_size: once; v_call: TRBV6-1; d_call: .; j_call: TRBJ1-5; cdr3_aa: CASRPGQSNQPQHF; cdr3_nt: TGTGCCAGCAGGCCGGGACAAAGCAATCAGCCCCAGCATTTT
clone_size: .; v_call: TRBV15; d_call: .; j_call: TRBJ2-3; cdr3_aa: CATSRDGTTDTQYF; cdr3_nt: TGTGCCACCAGCAGAGACGGGACCACAGATACGCAGTATTTT
clone_size: .; v_call: TRBV10-2; d_call: TRBD2; j_call: TRBJ2-3; cdr3_aa: CASSGGAGDTQYF; cdr3_nt: TGCGCCAGCAGCGGGGGGGCAGGAGATACGCAGTATTTT
clone_size: .; v_call: TRBV15; d_call: .; j_call: TRBJ1-4; cdr3_aa: CATSTAGRREKLFF; cdr3_nt: TGTGCCACCAGCACCGCGGGTAGACGCGAAAAACTGTTTTTT
clone_size: .; v_call: TRBV27; d_call: TRBD1; j_call: TRBJ1-5; cdr3_aa: CASSLYGGRGYSNQPQHF; cdr3_nt: TGTGCCAGCAGTTTATATGGCGGCAGGGGGTACAGCAATCAGCCCCAGCATTTT
clone_size: .; v_call: TRBV15; d_call: .; j_call: TRBJ1-4; cdr3_aa: CATSRGVGKSEKLFF; cdr3_nt: TGTGCCACCAGCAGAGGGGTGGGTAAAAGTGAAAAACTGTTTTTT
clone_size: .; v_call: TRBV5-6; d_call: .; j_call: TRBJ1-3; cdr3_aa: CASSLAQGPGNTIYF; cdr3_nt: TGTGCCAGCAGCTTGGCCCAGGGCCCTGGAAACACCATATATTTT
clone_size: .; v_call: TRBV9; d_call: .; j_call: TRBJ1-5; cdr3_aa: CASSVDGHNQPQHF; cdr3_nt: TGTGCCAGCAGCGTAGACGGGCACAATCAGCCCCAGCATTTT
clone_size: .; v_call: TRBV6-5; d_call: .; j_call: TRBJ2-7; cdr3_aa: CASSSPRRPDTYEQYF; cdr3_nt: TGTGCCAGCAGTTCGCCGCGGAGGCCCGATACGTACGAGCAGTACTTC
clone_size: .; v_call: TRBV9; d_call: .; j_call: TRBJ1-3; cdr3_aa: CASSGGVGAASGNTIYF; cdr3_nt: TGTGCCAGCAGCGGCGGAGTGGGGGCCGCCTCTGGAAACACCATATATTTT
clone_size: .; v_call: TRBV6-6; d_call: .; j_call: TRBJ2-7; cdr3_aa: CASSYTGTLYEQYF; cdr3_nt: TGTGCCAGCAGTTACACGGGTACCCTTTACGAGCAGTACTTC
clone_size: .; v_call: TRBV5-4; d_call: .; j_call: TRBJ2-1; cdr3_aa: CASSLARGSRTNEQFF; cdr3_nt: TGTGCCAGCAGCTTGGCTCGGGGGTCTAGAACTAATGAGCAGTTCTTC
clone_size: .; v_call: TRBV5-1; d_call: .; j_call: TRBJ2-3; cdr3_aa: CASSPPTDTQYF; cdr3_nt: TGCGCCAGCAGCCCACCCACAGATACGCAGTATTTT
clone_size: .; v_call: TRBV19; d_call: TRBD1; j_call: TRBJ1-5; cdr3_aa: CASSTSGTGSSQPQHF; cdr3_nt: TGTGCCAGTAGTACGTCCGGGACAGGGAGTTCTCAGCCCCAGCATTTT
clone_size: .; v_call: TRBV9; d_call: .; j_call: TRBJ1-2; cdr3_aa: CASSVDIRGNGYTF; cdr3_nt: TGTGCCAGCAGCGTAGATATAAGGGGGAATGGCTACACCTTC
clone_size: .; v_call: TRBV5-1; d_call: TRBD2; j_call: TRBJ2-1; cdr3_aa: CASSLVAGGKIEQFF; cdr3_nt: TGCGCCAGCAGCTTGGTAGCGGGAGGAAAGATTGAGCAGTTCTTC
clone_size: once; v_call: TRBV18; d_call: TRBD1; j_call: TRBJ1-5; cdr3_aa: CASSPFRDRGSNQPQHF; cdr3_nt: TGTGCCAGCTCACCATTTCGGGACAGGGGTAGCAATCAGCCCCAGCATTTT
clone_size: .; v_call: TRBV9; d_call: .; j_call: TRBJ2-5; cdr3_aa: CASSPSVGGRQETQYF; cdr3_nt: TGTGCCAGCAGCCCGAGTGTGGGCGGCCGGCAGGAGACCCAGTACTTC
clone_size: .; v_call: TRBV2; d_call: TRBD1; j_call: TRBJ2-7; cdr3_aa: CATSGQGLPGQYF; cdr3_nt: TGTGCCACCTCGGGACAGGGGCTACCCGGGCAGTACTTC
clone_size: .; v_call: TRBV2; d_call: TRBD2; j_call: TRBJ2-7; cdr3_aa: CASSETSGSYEQYF; cdr3_nt: TGTGCCAGCAGTGAAACTAGCGGATCCTACGAGCAGTACTTC
clone_size: few; v_call: TRBV11-2; d_call: .; j_call: TRBJ2-1; cdr3_aa: CASSPLLAREQFF; cdr3_nt: TGTGCCAGCAGCCCTCTGCTAGCGCGCGAGCAGTTCTTC
clone_size: .; v_call: TRBV29-1; d_call: .; j_call: TRBJ2-1; cdr3_aa: CSVDGSSYNEQFF; cdr3_nt: TGCAGCGTTGACGGCAGCAGCTACAATGAGCAGTTCTTC
clone_size: .; v_call: TRBV19; d_call: TRBD2; j_call: TRBJ2-1; cdr3_aa: CASSFGGGSNEQFF; cdr3_nt: TGTGCCAGTAGTTTCGGGGGAGGGAGCAATGAGCAGTTCTTC
clone_size: .; v_call: TRBV6-6; d_call: TRBD1; j_call: TRBJ1-3; cdr3_aa: CASSLRTGTGNTIYF; cdr3_nt: TGTGCCAGCAGTCTCCGGACAGGGACTGGAAACACCATATATTTT
clone_size: .; v_call: TRBV6-6; d_call: .; j_call: TRBJ1-1; cdr3_aa: CASSQTWTEAFF; cdr3_nt: TGTGCCAGCAGTCAGACTTGGACTGAAGCTTTCTTT
clone_size: few; v_call: TRBV5-1; d_call: .; j_call: TRBJ1-4; cdr3_aa: CASSVQGLRTNEKLFF; cdr3_nt: TGCGCCAGCAGCGTACAGGGTTTAAGGACTAATGAAAAACTGTTTTTT
clone_size: .; v_call: TRBV5-1; d_call: TRBD1; j_call: TRBJ1-1; cdr3_aa: CASSLAGTGFWTEAFF; cdr3_nt: TGCGCCAGCAGCTTGGCCGGGACAGGGTTTTGGACTGAAGCTTTCTTT
clone_size: medium-sized; v_call: TRBV7-2; d_call: .; j_call: TRBJ2-5; cdr3_aa: CASSLENQETQYF; cdr3_nt: TGTGCCAGCAGCCTGGAGAACCAAGAGACCCAGTACTTC
clone_size: .; v_call: TRBV7-2; d_call: .; j_call: TRBJ1-2; cdr3_aa: CASSGAYGYTF; cdr3_nt: TGTGCCAGCAGTGGGGCCTATGGCTACACCTTC
clone_size: .; v_call: TRBV5-1; d_call: .; j_call: TRBJ2-1; cdr3_aa: CASSLDPHNEQFF; cdr3_nt: TGCGCCAGCAGCTTGGATCCTCACAATGAGCAGTTCTTC
clone_size: .; v_call: TRBV5-1; d_call: .; j_call: TRBJ1-1; cdr3_aa: CASSTTVGLPEAFF; cdr3_nt: TGCGCCAGCAGCACCACCGTAGGTCTCCCTGAAGCTTTCTTT
clone_size: .; v_call: TRBV28; d_call: TRBD1; j_call: TRBJ1-2; cdr3_aa: CASSHEGQGAWGYTF; cdr3_nt: TGTGCCAGCAGTCACGAGGGACAGGGGGCGTGGGGCTACACCTTC
clone_size: many; v_call: TRBV11-2; d_call: .; j_call: TRBJ1-6; cdr3_aa: CASRNGVGNSPLHF; cdr3_nt: TGTGCCAGCAGGAATGGGGTGGGAAATTCACCCCTCCACTTT
clone_size: .; v_call: TRBV11-2; d_call: TRBD1; j_call: TRBJ1-2; cdr3_aa: CASSPSGTGGDYGYTF; cdr3_nt: TGTGCCAGCAGCCCCTCCGGGACAGGGGGCGACTATGGCTACACCTTC
clone_size: .; v_call: TRBV28; d_call: TRBD1; j_call: TRBJ2-5; cdr3_aa: CASSLRGPKETQYF; cdr3_nt: TGTGCCAGCAGTTTGAGGGGGCCCAAAGAGACCCAGTACTTC
clone_size: .; v_call: TRBV7-9; d_call: .; j_call: TRBJ1-1; cdr3_aa: CASSIRTGAEAFF; cdr3_nt: TGTGCCAGCAGCATACGGACGGGAGCTGAAGCTTTCTTT
clone_size: .; v_call: TRBV10-2; d_call: .; j_call: TRBJ1-1; cdr3_aa: CDFLGYFTEAFF; cdr3_nt: TGCGACTTTCTGGGTTATTTCACTGAAGCTTTCTTT
clone_size: few; v_call: TRBV29-1; d_call: .; j_call: TRBJ1-1; cdr3_aa: CSGGGMNTEAFF; cdr3_nt: TGCAGCGGAGGGGGAATGAACACTGAAGCTTTCTTT
clone_size: .; v_call: TRBV6-1; d_call: .; j_call: TRBJ1-5; cdr3_aa: CASGRTIRSVQPQHF; cdr3_nt: TGTGCCAGCGGGAGGACGATTCGGTCCGTTCAGCCCCAGCATTTT